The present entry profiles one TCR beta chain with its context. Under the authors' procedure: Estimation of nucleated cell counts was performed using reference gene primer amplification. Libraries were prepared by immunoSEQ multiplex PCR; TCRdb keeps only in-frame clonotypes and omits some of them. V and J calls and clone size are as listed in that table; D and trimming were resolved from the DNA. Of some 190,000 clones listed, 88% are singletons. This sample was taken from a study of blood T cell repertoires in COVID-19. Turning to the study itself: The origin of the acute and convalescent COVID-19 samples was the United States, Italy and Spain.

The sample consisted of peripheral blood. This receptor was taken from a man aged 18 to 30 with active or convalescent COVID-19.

CDR3 coding DNA: TGTGCCAGCAGCCGAGGACAGGCCTACAATGAGCAGTTCTTC. Translation: CASSRGQAYNEQFF. The rearrangement joins TRBV14 to TRBJ2-1, with 7 bases matching TRBD1. V dropped 4 bases and J dropped 2; count of bases not matched to a gene: 2. The CDR3 runs 14 residues. Per the germline V gene, CDR1 is SGHDN and CDR2 is FVKESK.